The text below deals with one T cell receptor beta chain. The V segment lost 7 bases and the J segment 2 bases; nucleotides outside the gene matches: 4. Germline V CDR1 and CDR2: SQVTM, ANQGSEA. The CDR3 sequence is 12 residues long. It was uncontrolled infection, other autoimmune disease, pregnancy or lactation that excluded patients. These data belong to a study of T cells in Graves' hyperthyroidism and ophthalmopathy. Using RNA transcripts as the source, TCR beta CDR3 regions were amplified. The HTBI primer set was used in a first-round RT-PCR of the TCR CDR3. TCRdb reprocessed the multiplex PCR reads with MiXCR, giving one entry per CDR3 protein. The top ten clones hold approximately 6.8% of a sample with 660,000 or so distinct CDR3 sequences, roughly 45% of them seen once.

The chain links TRBV29-1 to TRBJ2-7; 8 bases fit TRBD1. Material: peripheral blood or thyroid tissue (not recorded which). The clonotype was recovered from an adult man with Graves' disease, either hyperthyroidism or ophthalmopathy (not recorded which). The CDR3 loop reads CSGLTGAYEQYF. In DNA, the CDR3 is TGCAGCGGATTGACAGGGGCCTACGAGCAGTACTTC.